A selection of T cell receptor beta chains follows, all from one sample in a study of blood T cell repertoires in COVID-19. The data were produced by immunoSEQ multiplex PCR, yet TCRdb's version contains in-frame clones alone and is incomplete. This table has 35,000 to 50,000 clones, 85% to 90% appearing once. Source material: peripheral blood. The receptors originated from a man aged 50 or older with active COVID-19. Both conserved end residues are part of each CDR3. The D gene is left open where the match is weak. Part of the rows lack a size; the others show once, few, many or a class for expanded clones.

>TRBJ1-5|TRBV7-2|NA|NA
TGTGCCAGCAGCTTAAACGGACAGAGCAATCAGCCCCAGCATTTT
CASSLNGQSNQPQHF
>TRBJ2-7|TRBV5-1|TRBD2|NA
TGCGCCAGCAGCGCTACTAGCGGGGCCTCGGGGGAGCAGTACTTC
CASSATSGASGEQYF
>TRBJ1-1|TRBV6-4|TRBD1|NA
TGTGCCAGCAGTGACCGGGACAGCACTGAAGCTTTCTTT
CASSDRDSTEAFF
>TRBJ1-6|TRBV4-2|TRBD1|once
TGTGCCAGCAGCCCAAAACCTTTTGGACAGGTTAACAATTCACCCCTCCACTTT
CASSPKPFGQVNNSPLHF
>TRBJ1-3|TRBV11-2|NA|NA
TGTGCCAGCAGCAATATTCCCTCTGGAAACACCATATATTTT
CASSNIPSGNTIYF
>TRBJ2-1|TRBV7-9|NA|NA
TGTGCCAGCAGCTTAGGTACAGGCTCAAACAATGAGCAGTTCTTC
CASSLGTGSNNEQFF
>TRBJ2-1|TRBV28|TRBD2|NA
TGTGCCAGCAGTTTATATTCTAGCGGGGACTCTGTCACCCACAATGAGCAGTTCTTC
CASSLYSSGDSVTHNEQFF
>TRBJ2-7|TRBV6-1|TRBD1|once
TGTGCCAGCAGTGATTGGGACAGGGTCGAGCAGTACTTC
CASSDWDRVEQYF
>TRBJ1-2|TRBV18|NA|NA
TGTGCCAGCTCAGGAACAGGGAAGGACGGCTACACCTTC
CASSGTGKDGYTF
>TRBJ1-5|TRBV6-5|TRBD1|NA
TGTGCCAGCACCCCGGGACAGGGTTTACAGCCCCAGCATTTT
CASTPGQGLQPQHF
>TRBJ2-5|TRBV2|NA|once
TGTGCCAGCAAGTCACAACAAGAGACCCAGTACTTC
CASKSQQETQYF
>TRBJ1-6|TRBV10-3|NA|once
TGTGCCACCTTACAGGGATCGGATAATTCACCCCTCCACTTT
CATLQGSDNSPLHF
>TRBJ1-1|TRBV4-2|TRBD1|NA
TGTGCCAGCAGCCGAGCACAGGGGGGAAGGAACACTGAAGCTTTCTTT
CASSRAQGGRNTEAFF
>TRBJ2-1|TRBV6-1|TRBD1|NA
TGTGCCAGCAGTGCACGACCCTCCGGGGACAGGGTCGTCTATGAGCAGTTCTTC
CASSARPSGDRVVYEQFF
>TRBJ1-3|TRBV30|TRBD1|NA
TGTGCCGCCCGACAGGGGGCTAGAAACACCATATATTTT
CAARQGARNTIYF
>TRBJ2-7|TRBV11-2|TRBD1|once
TGTGCCAGCAGCCTTCCCTTGTTGGACAGGGGAGGCGAGCAGTACTTC
CASSLPLLDRGGEQYF
>TRBJ1-2|TRBV5-1|NA|NA
TGCGCCAGCGGTGAGGGCGACTACTATGGCTACACCTTC
CASGEGDYYGYTF
>TRBJ2-5|TRBV6-2/TRBV6-3|TRBD1|once
TGTGCCAGCAGCGACAGGGGCGGACTAGAGACCCAGTACTTC
CASSDRGGLETQYF
>TRBJ2-5|TRBV15|TRBD2|NA
TGTGCCACCAGCGGGGGATTAGCGGGGCCGCAAGAGACCCAGTACTTC
CATSGGLAGPQETQYF
>TRBJ2-1|TRBV13|NA|NA
TGTGCCAGCCGGGTCAGTTTGTCCAATGAGCAGTTCTTC
CASRVSLSNEQFF
>TRBJ2-2|TRBV5-4|NA|NA
TGTGCCAGCAGCAAACCGACAGCCAACACCGGGGAGCTGTTTTTT
CASSKPTANTGELFF
>TRBJ1-2|TRBV4-3|TRBD1|NA
TGCGCCAGCAGCCAAGAACCCCACGGACAGGCCGATAACTATGGCTACACCTTC
CASSQEPHGQADNYGYTF
>TRBJ2-5|TRBV29-1|TRBD2|NA
TGCAGCGTCGGGGGGGGCAGACGACAAGAGACCCAGTACTTC
CSVGGGRRQETQYF
>TRBJ2-1|TRBV9|TRBD2|NA
TGTGCCAGCAGCGTGACCACCGGGACTAGCTACAATGAGCAGTTCTTC
CASSVTTGTSYNEQFF
>TRBJ2-1|TRBV7-2|TRBD1|NA
TGTGCCAGCAGCCGGTCGGGACAGGGGTACAATGAGCAGTTCTTC
CASSRSGQGYNEQFF
>TRBJ2-7|TRBV10-3|NA|NA
TGTGCCATCAGTGAGTCTGGGCCCAACTACGAGCAGTACTTC
CAISESGPNYEQYF
>TRBJ1-4|TRBV6-5|NA|NA
TGTGCCAGCAGGGCGGGTCAGGGAGGTGAAAAACTGTTTTTT
CASRAGQGGEKLFF
>TRBJ1-1|TRBV3-1/TRBV3-2|NA|NA
TGTGCCAGCAGCCTCCTCGGACAGACGAACACTGAAGCTTTCTTT
CASSLLGQTNTEAFF
>TRBJ1-1|TRBV29-1|TRBD1|NA
TGCAGCGTCACAGGGGCGGGGATGAACACTGAAGCTTTCTTT
CSVTGAGMNTEAFF
>TRBJ1-2|TRBV2|NA|NA
TGTGCCAGCAGTGAACGGGGGAATAACTATGGCTACACCTTC
CASSERGNNYGYTF
>TRBJ2-7|TRBV6-5|TRBD1|NA
TGTGCCAGCGGCGACAGGGGGTGGGTGAGCGAGCAGTACTTC
CASGDRGWVSEQYF
>TRBJ2-2|TRBV12-3/TRBV12-4|NA|NA
TGTGCCAGCAGTTCAGGGTCCACCGGGGAGCTGTTTTTT
CASSSGSTGELFF
>TRBJ1-6|TRBV9|TRBD1|NA
TGTGCCAGCAGCTCTAAGGGACAGGGTGGTTCACCCCTCCACTTT
CASSSKGQGGSPLHF
>TRBJ1-4|TRBV27|TRBD1|NA
TGTGCCAGCAGTTCCACAGGGGCCGGAAAACTGTTTTTT
CASSSTGAGKLFF
>TRBJ1-1|TRBV6-5|TRBD1|NA
TGTGCCAGCAGTTACTCTTACAGGGGGGAGGCCGGAGCTTTCTTT
CASSYSYRGEAGAFF
>TRBJ1-1|TRBV12-3/TRBV12-4|NA|NA
TGTGCCAGCATCCAGACAGGCGGAACTGAAGCTTTCTTT
CASIQTGGTEAFF
>TRBJ2-1|TRBV6-6|NA|NA
TGTGCCAGCAGCCTGGGTTACCTGCGGTTCGATGAGCAGTTCTTC
CASSLGYLRFDEQFF
>TRBJ2-3|TRBV27|NA|NA
TGTGCCAGCAGTTTAAGATTACCAGTGGGGGCTTTGAATACGCAGTATTTT
CASSLRLPVGALNTQYF
>TRBJ1-6|TRBV6-5|TRBD1|NA
TGTGCCAGCAGTATCCGGGAGGGGGCTAATTCACCCCTCCACTTT
CASSIREGANSPLHF
>TRBJ1-2|TRBV3-1/TRBV3-2|NA|NA
TGTGCCAGCAGCCCGTCGGGCAGGGCCCATGGCTACACCTTC
CASSPSGRAHGYTF
>TRBJ1-2|TRBV9|TRBD1|few
TGTGCCAGCAGCCGCATGGGTAGAACAGGGGACGGCTACACCTTC
CASSRMGRTGDGYTF
>TRBJ2-1|TRBV28|NA|NA
TGTGCCAGCATCGCCTTCAGGGGATCGAGCTCCTACAATGAGCAGTTCTTC
CASIAFRGSSSYNEQFF
>TRBJ1-5|TRBV19|NA|NA
TGTGCCAGTAGTAGAACAAGGACAGCGAACAATCAGCCCCAGCATTTT
CASSRTRTANNQPQHF
>TRBJ2-3|TRBV9|NA|NA
TGTGCCAGCAGCCTCCACGGACAATCAAACACAGATACGCAGTATTTT
CASSLHGQSNTDTQYF
>TRBJ2-2|TRBV7-2|TRBD2|NA
TGTGCCAGCAGCTCCGGGGGGGCGAACACCGGGGAGCTGTTTTTT
CASSSGGANTGELFF
>TRBJ1-3|TRBV7-6|NA|NA
TGTGCCAGCAGCTTAGGCCCCCTGCAGGGCCGCTCTGGAAACACCATATATTTT
CASSLGPLQGRSGNTIYF
>TRBJ2-2|TRBV5-1|NA|NA
TGCGCCAGCAGCTTGGAGACTCCCACCGGGGAGCTGTTTTTT
CASSLETPTGELFF
>TRBJ1-1|TRBV19|TRBD1|once
TGTGCCAGTAGTATAGGACAGGGGCCCACTGAAGCTTTCTTT
CASSIGQGPTEAFF
>TRBJ2-5|TRBV5-6|TRBD1|NA
TGTGCCAGCAGCGGGACAGGGGATTTCGGGACCCAGTACTTC
CASSGTGDFGTQYF
>TRBJ2-7|TRBV4-2|TRBD1|NA
TGTGCCAGCTCGACAGGGGGCCGGGAGCAGTACTTC
CASSTGGREQYF
>TRBJ1-5|TRBV19|NA|NA
TGTGCCAGTACCCCCGAGCGGGGTCCCGATCAGCCCCAGCATTTT
CASTPERGPDQPQHF
>TRBJ2-1|TRBV28|TRBD2|NA
TGTGCCAGCAGTCCAACCCCTAGCGGGAGCTACAATGAGCAGTTCTTC
CASSPTPSGSYNEQFF
>TRBJ1-1|TRBV11-2|TRBD1|NA
TGTGCCAGCAGCCTCCGGGACAGGGGCCCTTATCAGGTTGAAGCTTTCTTT
CASSLRDRGPYQVEAFF